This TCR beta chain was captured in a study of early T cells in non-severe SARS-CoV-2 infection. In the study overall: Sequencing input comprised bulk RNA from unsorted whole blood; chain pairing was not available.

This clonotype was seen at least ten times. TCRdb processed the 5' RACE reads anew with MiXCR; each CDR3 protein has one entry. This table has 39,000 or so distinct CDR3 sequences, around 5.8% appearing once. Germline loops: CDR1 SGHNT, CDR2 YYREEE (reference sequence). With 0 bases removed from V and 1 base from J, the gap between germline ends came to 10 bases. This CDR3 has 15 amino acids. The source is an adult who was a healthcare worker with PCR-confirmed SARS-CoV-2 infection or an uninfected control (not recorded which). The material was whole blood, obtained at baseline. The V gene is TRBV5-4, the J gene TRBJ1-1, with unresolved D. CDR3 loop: CASSLGFKANTEAFF. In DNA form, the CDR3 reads TGTGCCAGCAGCTTGGGATTTAAGGCGAACACTGAAGCTTTCTTT.